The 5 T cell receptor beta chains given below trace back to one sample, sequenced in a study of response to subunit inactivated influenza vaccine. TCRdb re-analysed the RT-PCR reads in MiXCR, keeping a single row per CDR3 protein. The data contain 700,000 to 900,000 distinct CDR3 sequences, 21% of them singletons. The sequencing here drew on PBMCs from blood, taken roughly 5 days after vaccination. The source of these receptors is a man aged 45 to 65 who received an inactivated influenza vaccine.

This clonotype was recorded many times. The CDR3 region has the DNA TGCAGCGTTGCTCGGGGAGCAGAGACCCAGTACTTC. Translation: CSVARGAETQYF. The chain couples TRBV29-1 to TRBJ2-5, with a tentative D call TRBD2 (5 bases). V dropped 4 bases and J dropped 4 bases, with 10 bases sitting between them. This CDR3 is 12 amino acids long. Germline V gives CDR1 SQVTM, CDR2 ANQGSEA.

CDR3: CASSYDGTYEQYF. The CDR3 nucleotides are TGTGCCAGCAGTTACGATGGGACCTACGAGCAGTACTTC. The chain is built from TRBV6-5 and TRBJ2-7; the D is unclear. There are 13 residues in the CDR3. CDR1 and CDR2 from the germline V gene are MNHEY and SVGAGI. V lost 2 bases and J lost 2, with 7 bases in between.

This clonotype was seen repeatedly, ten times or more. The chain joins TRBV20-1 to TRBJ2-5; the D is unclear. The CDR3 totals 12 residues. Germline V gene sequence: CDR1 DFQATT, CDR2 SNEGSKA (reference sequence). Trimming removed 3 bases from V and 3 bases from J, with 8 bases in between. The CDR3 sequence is CSARGPEETQYF. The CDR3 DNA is TGCAGTGCTAGGGGCCCCGAAGAGACCCAGTACTTC.

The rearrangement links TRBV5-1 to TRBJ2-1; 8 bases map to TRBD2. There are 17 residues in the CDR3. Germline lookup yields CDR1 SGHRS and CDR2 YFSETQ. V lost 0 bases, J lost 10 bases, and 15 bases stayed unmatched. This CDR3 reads CASSLASRSRGLGEQFF. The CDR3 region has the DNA TGCGCCAGCAGCTTGGCATCGCGGTCAAGGGGACTAGGAGAGCAGTTCTTC.

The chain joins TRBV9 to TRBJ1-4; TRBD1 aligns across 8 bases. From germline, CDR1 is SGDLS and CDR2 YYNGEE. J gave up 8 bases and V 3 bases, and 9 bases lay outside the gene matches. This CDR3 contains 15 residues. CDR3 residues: CASSATDRVGEKLFF. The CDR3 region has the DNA TGTGCCAGCAGCGCCACGGACAGGGTAGGAGAAAAACTGTTTTTT.